The source of this T cell receptor (beta chain) is a study of blood T cells in healthy people across ages. Isolation recovered at least 7 million PBMCs from every sample. The amount of total RNA extracted per sample was at least 5.5 micrograms. The study, taken as a whole, reports: Donor CMV status, an unknown factor, possibly confounded changes in expanded clonotypes. Aged donors had fewer naive CD4+ cells and lower diversity than long-lived donors.

Trimming removed 0 bases at V and 8 bases at J, with 8 bases between. Germline V CDR1 and CDR2: SGHTA, FQGNSA. This CDR3 spans 12 amino acids. The second PCR ran 7 to 11 cycles with a sample-barcoded 5' primer and J-beta primers. TCRdb analysed the 5' RACE reads with MiXCR anew, one entry per CDR3 protein. The sample lists roughly 790,000 distinct CDR3 sequences; about 40% were seen once. At least ten counts were recorded for this clonotype. Its specificity is unknown. This chain connects TRBV7-2 to TRBJ2-7, with D perhaps TRBD2 (6 bases). The sequence was collected from a woman between 55 and 75 years old in good health. Sequenced input: blood. Here the CDR3 reads CASSLAAGKQYF. For the CDR3, the DNA is TGTGCCAGCAGCTTAGCGGCGGGGAAGCAGTACTTC.